The T cell receptor beta chain described here comes from a study of blood T cell repertoires in COVID-19. Study-wide context: Whether acute or convalescent, the COVID-19 samples came from the United States, Italy and Spain. From T cells, B-cell-depleted T cells, or PBMCs came the material, which was cDNA or gDNA.

Original analysis: Estimates of nucleated cell counts were drawn from the amplification of reference gene primers. Profiling relied on immunoSEQ multiplex PCR, and the TCRdb table lists in-frame clones only, not all of them. Clone size and V and J calls were adopted from that table, with D and trimming inferred from the DNA. Of about 35,000 clones in the sample, 80% are singletons; the top ten hold approximately 15%. The CDR3 is made up of 14 amino acids. V gave up 7 bases and J gave up 1 base, with 14 bases separating them. CDR1 and CDR2 from the germline V gene are SNHLY and FYNNEI. The specimen was peripheral blood. This clonotype was sampled from a woman in her seventies with acute or convalescent COVID-19. The J gene is TRBJ2-7, the V gene TRBV2, with D tentatively TRBD1 (5 bases). The CDR3 nucleotides are TGTGCCAGCACCCCGACAGTTTTGTCCTACGAGCAGTACTTC. Protein: CASTPTVLSYEQYF.